Sequencing of this T cell receptor (beta chain) was carried out in a study of beta chain features in type 1 diabetes. Since all of the isolated RNA was reverse transcribed, expressed TCRB transcripts were what got sequenced. Profiled with immunoSEQ multiplex PCR; TCRdb holds only in-frame clones, not every one. The table has 810,000 or so clones, 15% to 20% seen once. V was cut by 10 bases and J by 8 bases, with 20 bases left in between. Germline loops: CDR1 LNHDA, CDR2 SQIVND (reference sequence). CDR3 size: 13 residues. Material: naive CD4+ T cells from blood. The chain combines TRBV19 with TRBJ1-2; no firm D call. The sequence derives from a woman between 18 and 29 years old in good health. Here the CDR3 reads CATRRGGRKGYTF. The DNA for the CDR3 is TGTGCCACCCGGCGGGGAGGGAGGAAAGGCTACACCTTC.